What follows are 6 T cell receptor beta chains derived from one specimen sequenced in a study of glioma-infiltrating T cells after dendritic cell vaccination. Data came from immunoSEQ multiplex PCR; TCRdb stores just in-frame clones and leaves some out. The table shows about 92,000 clones, with about nine tenths occurring only once. Source: blood, taken before dendritic cell vaccination. The receptors were sampled from a human donor with glioblastoma.

J is TRBJ1-3 and V is TRBV27; a weak D match, TRBD1 (5 bases). Deletions cut 5 bases from V and 0 bases from J, with 11 bases between. From germline, CDR1 is MNHEY and CDR2 SMNVEV (reference sequence). CDR3 length equals 15 residues. The CDR3 bases are TGTGCCAGCAGTCCCCAGGGAGGCTCTGGAAACACCATATATTTT. Translated: CASSPQGGSGNTIYF.

The chain links TRBV15 to TRBJ1-5; 9 nucleotides align to TRBD1. This CDR3 spans 19 amino acids. Germline V CDR1 and CDR2: LNHNV, YYDKDF (reference sequence). V lost 3 bases to trimming and J lost 1 base; unmatched junction nucleotides: 13. CDR3 region: CATSSVWDRAGKSNQPQHF. CDR3 nucleotide sequence: TGTGCCACCAGCAGCGTCTGGGACAGGGCCGGAAAGAGCAATCAGCCCCAGCATTTT.

The chain employs TRBV6-1 and TRBJ1-1, with a tentative D call TRBD1 (6 bases). There are 13 residues in the CDR3. Germline V gene data show CDR1 as MNHNS and CDR2 as SASEGT. Trimming pared 6 bases from V and 1 base from J, leaving 9 bases between. The CDR3 region has the DNA TGTGCCAGCAGAAGACAGGAGAACACTGAAGCTTTCTTT. Translating it yields CASRRQENTEAFF.

The V gene is TRBV19, the J gene TRBJ1-5; 7 bases line up with TRBD1. Trimming at V came to 0 bases and at J to 4 bases, leaving 0 bases not matched to a gene. The CDR3 is made up of 14 amino acids. Germline V gives CDR1 LNHDA, CDR2 SQIVND (reference sequence). Here the CDR3 reads CASSIETGNQPQHF. In DNA, the CDR3 is TGTGCCAGTAGTATAGAGACAGGGAATCAGCCCCAGCATTTT. Full variable domain (remainder filled in from reference TRBV19 and TRBJ1-5): DGGITQSPKYLFRKEGQNVTLSCEQNLNHDAMYWYRQDPGQGLRLIYYSQIVNDFQKGDIAEGYSVSREKKESFPLTVTSAQKNPTAFYLCASSIETGNQPQHFGDGTRLSIL.

The V call is TRBV6-5, the J call TRBJ2-7; TRBD2 is a possible D gene (6 bases). The CDR3 covers 15 residues. The germline V gene has CDR1 MNHEY and CDR2 SVGAGI. The ends were cut back, 5 bases at V and 1 base at J, with 15 bases in the middle. The CDR3 DNA reads as TGTGCCAGCAGTCTTATGGCGGGAATGTCCTACGAGCAGTACTTC. This codes for CASSLMAGMSYEQYF.

The chain is built from TRBV6-5 and TRBJ1-1; 8 bases fit TRBD1. The CDR3 runs to 15 residues. The germline V gene has CDR1 MNHEY and CDR2 SVGAGI. Trimming cost V 5 bases and J 1 base; bases outside gene matches: 6. CDR3 amino acids: CASSRNRGSNTEAFF. CDR3 DNA: TGTGCCAGCAGTCGGAACAGGGGGTCGAACACTGAAGCTTTCTTT.